These T cell receptor beta chains were read from a single sample in a study of T-cell reconstitution after alpha-beta-depleted transplantation in children. MiXCR, applied by TCRdb to the PCR reads, yields one record per CDR3 protein. The sample has 640,000 or so distinct CDR3 sequences, roughly 17% seen once. The source was PBMCs from the stem cell graft donor, collected from the stem cell graft. Receptor source: a human donor who donated a stem cell graft to a child with acute myeloid leukemia. Each CDR3 is given with its conserved first and last residue. D genes are given only for firm matches. Clone size appears in some rows only: once, few, many, or a class for an expanded clone.

d_gene,abundance,j_gene,v_gene,CDR3nt,CDR3aa
.,few,TRBJ2-7,TRBV30,TGTGCCTGGAGTGGAGGGCCCAACAACCCCTCCTACGAGCAGTACTTC,CAWSGGPNNPSYEQYF
.,.,TRBJ2-3,TRBV7-2,TGTGCCAGCACTCTAGGACTTAGCACAGATACGCAGTATTTT,CASTLGLSTDTQYF
.,many,TRBJ1-1,TRBV12-3/TRBV12-4,TGTGCCAGCAGGACTGCGACAGGGAACACTGAAGCTTTCTTT,CASRTATGNTEAFF
.,many,TRBJ2-3,TRBV20-1,TGCAGTGCTAGAGATCGGAGCGGAAGGTTAGATACGCAGTATTTT,CSARDRSGRLDTQYF
.,.,TRBJ2-1,TRBV7-3,TGTGCCAGCAGCTTAAATGGACCCAACAATGAGCAGTTCTTC,CASSLNGPNNEQFF
.,many,TRBJ1-3,TRBV24-1,TGTGCCACCAGTGACCCGATTGGAAACACCATATATTTT,CATSDPIGNTIYF
.,few,TRBJ2-5,TRBV20-1,TGCAGTGCTGGGGACTTACAAGAGACCCAGTACTTC,CSAGDLQETQYF
TRBD1,.,TRBJ2-1,TRBV7-2,TGTGCCAGCAGCTGGGACAGGGGGCCCACCAATGAGCAGTTCTTC,CASSWDRGPTNEQFF
TRBD1,.,TRBJ2-2,TRBV7-2,TGTGCCAGCAGCCTCCAGGGGACAGCGAACACCGGGGAGCTGTTTTTT,CASSLQGTANTGELFF
.,.,TRBJ1-2,TRBV28,TGTGCCAGCAGGCCCGGGTTGGACTTAGGGGGCTACACCTTC,CASRPGLDLGGYTF
.,few,TRBJ2-1,TRBV20-1,TGCAGTGCTAGTCCGGTAGACGGGTACAATGAGCAGTTCTTC,CSASPVDGYNEQFF
.,many,TRBJ1-1,TRBV10-3,TGTGCCATCAGGATACAGGGACGGTCTGAAGCTTTCTTT,CAIRIQGRSEAFF
.,.,TRBJ2-7,TRBV29-1,TGCAGCGTTCAGGCCTCATCCTACGAGCAGTACTTC,CSVQASSYEQYF
.,.,TRBJ1-1,TRBV6-2/TRBV6-3,TGTGCCAGCAGTTCCCTCCCGGGGGGCGCTGAAGCTTTCTTT,CASSSLPGGAEAFF
TRBD1,many,TRBJ2-1,TRBV6-1,TGTGCCAGCATGGACAGGGGGCCCAATGAGCAGTTCTTC,CASMDRGPNEQFF
.,few,TRBJ2-3,TRBV7-9,TGTGCCAGCAGCTTGACCCAGGGAAAAGATACGCAGTATTTT,CASSLTQGKDTQYF
.,.,TRBJ1-4,TRBV7-9,TGTGCCAGCAGCCCAGGGGAGGTAACTAATGAAAAACTGTTTTTT,CASSPGEVTNEKLFF
.,once,TRBJ1-4,TRBV27,TGTGCCAGCAGTTCTATAGGGTATGGTAATGAAAAACTGTTTTTT,CASSSIGYGNEKLFF
.,many,TRBJ2-7,TRBV7-2,TGTGCCAGCAGCTTTACCTACGAGCAGTACTTC,CASSFTYEQYF
TRBD2,.,TRBJ2-7,TRBV15,TGTGCCACCAGCAGAGAGCTTGGGGAGGGTCTACGCGAGGATGAGCAGTACTTC,CATSRELGEGLREDEQYF
.,.,TRBJ2-2,TRBV7-3,TGTGCCAGCAGGAGGGTCGGCACCGGGGAGCTGTTTTTT,CASRRVGTGELFF
.,.,TRBJ2-5,TRBV29-1,TGCAGCGTTGGACAGTCGGGAGAGACCCAGTACTTC,CSVGQSGETQYF
.,many,TRBJ2-3,TRBV29-1,TGCAGCGCCAAAATGACAAGCACAGATACGCAGTATTTT,CSAKMTSTDTQYF
.,.,TRBJ2-2,TRBV6-1,TGTGCCAGCATCAGGCCTCAGGGCACCGGGGAGCTGTTTTTT,CASIRPQGTGELFF
.,many,TRBJ2-1,TRBV5-1,TGCGCCAGCAGTGTGGGGGGCCGTTCGTCCGTAGAAGGCTTC,CASSVGGRSSVEGF
.,few,TRBJ2-2,TRBV7-2,TGTGCCAGCAGCCCTCGGACCAGGGAGCTGTTTTTT,CASSPRTRELFF
.,few,TRBJ2-2,TRBV20-1,TGCAGTATCCCCCGAGGAGTAAAAACCGGGGAGCTGTTTTTT,CSIPRGVKTGELFF
.,many,TRBJ2-7,TRBV20-1,TGCAGTGCTAGTAAGGACAACTACGAGCAGTACTTC,CSASKDNYEQYF
.,many,TRBJ2-1,TRBV5-5,TGTGCCAGCACCTCAAACTCCGGACTACACAATGAGCAGTTCTTC,CASTSNSGLHNEQFF
.,.,TRBJ1-1,TRBV27,TGTGCCAGCAGTTTAAGTTGGTTGACAGGACAACTGAGGAGCACTGAAGCTTTCTTT,CASSLSWLTGQLRSTEAFF
TRBD1,many,TRBJ2-3,TRBV10-3,TGTGCCATCAGTGAACGGACAGGTGAAGATACGCAGTATTTT,CAISERTGEDTQYF
.,few,TRBJ2-3,TRBV7-2,TGTGCCAGCAGCCCCCAGCCCGGGGCTCGGGATACGCAGTATTTT,CASSPQPGARDTQYF
.,.,TRBJ2-1,TRBV27,TGTGCCAGCAGTGCACTAGGGGATAATGAGCAGTTCTTC,CASSALGDNEQFF
TRBD2,few,TRBJ2-3,TRBV5-1,TGCGCCAGCAGGCCCGGGACTAGCGGGGGTCCAGATACGCAGTATTTT,CASRPGTSGGPDTQYF
TRBD1,many,TRBJ1-2,TRBV12-3/TRBV12-4,TGTGCCAGCAGCTCGGGACAGTCTGGTGTGGGCTACACCTTC,CASSSGQSGVGYTF
TRBD1,many,TRBJ2-7,TRBV12-3/TRBV12-4,TGTGCCAGCAGTTTAGTGGGACAGGGGGCTAACGAGCAGTACTTC,CASSLVGQGANEQYF
.,.,TRBJ2-1,TRBV5-6,TGTGCCAGCAGCTTGGCCCTGTTGGAGGGGGCCTCCTACAATGAGCAGTTCTTC,CASSLALLEGASYNEQFF
TRBD1,many,TRBJ1-6,TRBV20-1,TGCAGTGCTAGAGAGGCCAGGGGGAAAATCAATTCACCCCTCCACTTT,CSAREARGKINSPLHF
TRBD1,few,TRBJ1-5,TRBV20-1,TGCAGTGCTAGCCCCTGGGGACAGGGGGCGAGAGAAAATCAGCCCCAGCATTTT,CSASPWGQGARENQPQHF
.,few,TRBJ2-3,TRBV24-1,TGTGCCACCAGTGACTCCGGGGCTAGCACAGATACGCAGTATTTT,CATSDSGASTDTQYF
.,.,TRBJ1-1,TRBV18,TGTGCCAGCTCACCTACTTTGGGCACTGAAGCTTTCTTT,CASSPTLGTEAFF
.,many,TRBJ2-5,TRBV7-2,TGTGCCAGCAGCTTTCTGGAGACCCAGTACTTC,CASSFLETQYF
TRBD1,.,TRBJ2-7,TRBV20-1,TGCAGTGCTAGACCAATGGCCAGGGGGATCTACGAGCAGTACTTC,CSARPMARGIYEQYF
.,.,TRBJ1-1,TRBV3-1,TGTGCCAGCAGCCAATCCCGCACTGAAGCTTTCTTT,CASSQSRTEAFF
.,few,TRBJ2-2,TRBV27,TGTGCCAGCAGTTTAAAGGGAGGAAACACCGGGGAGCTGTTTTTT,CASSLKGGNTGELFF
.,many,TRBJ1-4,TRBV20-1,TGCAGTGCTAGAGGCGGCAGGACTCGGGCAACTAATGAAAAACTGTTTTTT,CSARGGRTRATNEKLFF
TRBD1,many,TRBJ2-1,TRBV24-1,TGTGCCACCGGAGCGACAGGGGGGGTCAATGAGCAGTTCTTC,CATGATGGVNEQFF
.,.,TRBJ2-2,TRBV20-1,TGCAGTGCTAGAGATCCGGGCGCCCAGAACACCGGGGAGCTGTTTTTT,CSARDPGAQNTGELFF
.,many,TRBJ1-5,TRBV20-1,TGCAGTGCTAGCATGCAGGTAGATCAGCCCCAGCATTTT,CSASMQVDQPQHF
.,many,TRBJ2-7,TRBV20-1,TGCAGTGTTACATCAGAGAGCTCGTACGAGCAGTACTTC,CSVTSESSYEQYF
.,.,TRBJ1-2,TRBV6-2/TRBV6-3,TGTGCCAGCACCTTAGGGTTAGGTGGCTACACCTTC,CASTLGLGGYTF
TRBD1,.,TRBJ1-2,TRBV7-2,TGTGCCAGCAGCTTAACCGGGACAGGGGCGAAGGGTGGCTACACCTTC,CASSLTGTGAKGGYTF
.,many,TRBJ2-3,TRBV7-2,TGTGCCAGCAGGACGGGACGCGGGGCAGATACGCAGTATTTT,CASRTGRGADTQYF
TRBD1,many,TRBJ2-7,TRBV29-1,TGCAGCGTTGAAAAGCCGATCGGGTCAGGGGGATCGGGAGAGCAGTACTTC,CSVEKPIGSGGSGEQYF
.,.,TRBJ2-1,TRBV6-2/TRBV6-3,TGTGCCAGCAGTTATACAGTTCTCAATGAGCAGTTCTTC,CASSYTVLNEQFF
TRBD2,many,TRBJ2-5,TRBV6-1,TGTGCCAGCAGTCCCCGTCCAGGGAGGGGGACCCAGTACTTC,CASSPRPGRGTQYF
TRBD1,many,TRBJ1-2,TRBV20-1,TGCAGTGCTAGAGGGGGGACAGTTCATGGCTACACCTTC,CSARGGTVHGYTF